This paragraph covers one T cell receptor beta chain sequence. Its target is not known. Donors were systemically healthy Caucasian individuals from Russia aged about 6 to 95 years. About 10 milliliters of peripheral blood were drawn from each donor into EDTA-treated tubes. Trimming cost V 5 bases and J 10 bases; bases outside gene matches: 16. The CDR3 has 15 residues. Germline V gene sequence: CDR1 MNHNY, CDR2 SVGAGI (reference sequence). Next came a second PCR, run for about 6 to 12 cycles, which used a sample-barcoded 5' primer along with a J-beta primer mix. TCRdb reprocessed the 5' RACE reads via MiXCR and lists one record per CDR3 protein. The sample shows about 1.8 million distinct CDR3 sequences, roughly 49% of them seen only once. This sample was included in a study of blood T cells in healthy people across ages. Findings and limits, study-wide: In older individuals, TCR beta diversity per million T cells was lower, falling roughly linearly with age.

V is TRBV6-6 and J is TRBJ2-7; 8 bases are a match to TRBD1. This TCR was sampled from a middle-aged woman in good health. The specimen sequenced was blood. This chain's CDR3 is CASSQGAVGQEAQYF. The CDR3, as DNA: TGTGCCAGCAGTCAGGGGGCGGTGGGGCAAGAGGCCCAGTACTTC.